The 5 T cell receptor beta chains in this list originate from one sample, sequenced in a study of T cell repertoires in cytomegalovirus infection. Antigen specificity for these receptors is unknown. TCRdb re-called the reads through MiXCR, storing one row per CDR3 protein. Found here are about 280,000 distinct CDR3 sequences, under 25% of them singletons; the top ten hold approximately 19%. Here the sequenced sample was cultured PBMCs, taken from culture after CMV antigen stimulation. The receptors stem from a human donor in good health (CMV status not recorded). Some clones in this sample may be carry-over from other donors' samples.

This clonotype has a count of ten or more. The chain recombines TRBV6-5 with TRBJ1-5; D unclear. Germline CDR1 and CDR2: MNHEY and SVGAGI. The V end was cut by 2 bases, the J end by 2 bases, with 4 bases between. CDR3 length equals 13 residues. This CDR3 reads CASSYDGNQPQHF. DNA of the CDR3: TGTGCCAGCAGTTACGACGGCAATCAGCCCCAGCATTTT.

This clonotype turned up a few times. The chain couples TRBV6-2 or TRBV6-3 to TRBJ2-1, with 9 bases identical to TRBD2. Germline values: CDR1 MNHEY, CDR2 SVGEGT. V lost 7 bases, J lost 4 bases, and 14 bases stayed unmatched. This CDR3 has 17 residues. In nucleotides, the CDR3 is TGTGCCAGCACCCAATGGGTAGCGGGAGCCTTTTACAATGAGCAGTTCTTC. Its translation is CASTQWVAGAFYNEQFF.

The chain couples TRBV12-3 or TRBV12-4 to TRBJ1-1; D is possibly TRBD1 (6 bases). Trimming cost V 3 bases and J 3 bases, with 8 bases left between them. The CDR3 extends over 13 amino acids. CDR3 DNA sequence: TGTGCCAGCAGTTTGAACAGGGACACTGAAGCTTTCTTT. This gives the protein CASSLNRDTEAFF.

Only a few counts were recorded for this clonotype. The CDR3 protein is CASSVRDSGEKLFF. CDR3 sequence (DNA): TGTGCCAGCAGTGTCCGGGACAGTGGCGAAAAACTGTTTTTT. This chain connects TRBV2 to TRBJ1-4; TRBD1 agrees at 7 bases. V was clipped by 4 bases and J by 8 bases; unmatched bases: 7. This CDR3 is built from 14 residues. Germline V gene lookup returns CDR1 SNHLY and CDR2 FYNNEI.

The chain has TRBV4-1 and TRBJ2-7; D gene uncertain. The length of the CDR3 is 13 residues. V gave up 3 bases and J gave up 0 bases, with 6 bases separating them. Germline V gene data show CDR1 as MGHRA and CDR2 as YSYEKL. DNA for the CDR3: TGCGCCAGCAGCCAGGCTAGCTCCTACGAGCAGTACTTC. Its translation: CASSQASSYEQYF.